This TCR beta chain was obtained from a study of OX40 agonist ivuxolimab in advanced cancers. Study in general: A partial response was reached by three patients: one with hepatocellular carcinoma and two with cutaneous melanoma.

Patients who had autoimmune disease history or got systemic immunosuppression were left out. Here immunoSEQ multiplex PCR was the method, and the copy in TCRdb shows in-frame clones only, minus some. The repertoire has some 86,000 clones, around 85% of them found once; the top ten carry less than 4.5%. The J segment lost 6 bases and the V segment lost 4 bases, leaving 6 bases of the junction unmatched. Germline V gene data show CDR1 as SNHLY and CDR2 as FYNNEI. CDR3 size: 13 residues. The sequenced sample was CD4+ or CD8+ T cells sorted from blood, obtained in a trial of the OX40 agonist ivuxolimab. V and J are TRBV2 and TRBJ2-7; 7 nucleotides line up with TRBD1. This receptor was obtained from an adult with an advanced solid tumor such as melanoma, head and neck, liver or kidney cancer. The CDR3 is CASSGSNRGEQYF. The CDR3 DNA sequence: TGTGCCAGCAGTGGCTCTAACAGGGGCGAGCAGTACTTC.